This T cell receptor (beta chain) was found in a study of beta chain features in type 1 diabetes. Overall study: Sorted cells examined across all samples numbered 107,917,701.

Worth noting for this clone: As yet, its antigen is unknown.

The authors sorted CD4+ naive, central memory, regulatory and stem cell-like memory cells via CD45RO/CCR7/CD25/CD127/CD95/CD27. Study results and limitations: Type 1 diabetes patients showed fewer insertions and more deletions at VDJ junctions. TCRB rearrangement may or may not be influenced by HLA type; here this remained unresolved. TCRB CDR3s from Type 1 diabetes patients were moderately but significantly shorter in all four CD4+ subsets.

The study reverse transcribed the entire isolated RNA, so it sequenced expressed TCRB transcripts. Sequencing used immunoSEQ multiplex PCR; TCRdb keeps in-frame clones, though not all of them. The data contain some 250,000 clones, 14% of them singletons. This CDR3 is 16 amino acids long. The trim removed 4 bases at V and 3 bases at J, leaving 7 bases unmatched. The V gene's germline CDR1 is SGHAT and CDR2 FQNNGV. V gene TRBV11-2 combines with J gene TRBJ2-7; 12 nucleotides agree with TRBD2. This TCR came from a man younger than 45 with type 1 diabetes. The sequencing sample was made of naive CD4+ T cells from blood. As DNA, the CDR3 is TGTGCCAGCAGCTATCCGGGACTAGCGGGTGTCTACGAGCAGTACTTC. It yields the protein CASSYPGLAGVYEQYF.